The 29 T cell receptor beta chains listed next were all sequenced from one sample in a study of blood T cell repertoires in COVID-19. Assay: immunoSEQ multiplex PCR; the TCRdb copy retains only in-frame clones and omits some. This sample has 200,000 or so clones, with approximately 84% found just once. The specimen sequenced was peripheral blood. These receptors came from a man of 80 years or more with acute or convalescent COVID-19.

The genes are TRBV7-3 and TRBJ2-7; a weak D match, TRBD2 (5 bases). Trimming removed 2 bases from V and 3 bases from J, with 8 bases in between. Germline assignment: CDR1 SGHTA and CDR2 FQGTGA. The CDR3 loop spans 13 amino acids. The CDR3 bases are TGTGCCAGCAGCTTACTCGGGATCTACGAGCAGTACGTC. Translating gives CASSLLGIYEQYV.

The chain's CDR3 is CATREQGPTKNIQYF. As DNA, the CDR3 is TGTGCCACCAGGGAGCAGGGGCCTACCAAAAACATTCAGTACTTC. This chain joins TRBV19 and TRBJ2-4; the D gene is possibly TRBD1 (6 bases). The germline V gene has CDR1 LNHDA and CDR2 SQIVND (reference sequence). The V gene lost 10 bases and the J gene lost 2 bases, with 18 bases spanning the gap. The CDR3 length is 15 residues.

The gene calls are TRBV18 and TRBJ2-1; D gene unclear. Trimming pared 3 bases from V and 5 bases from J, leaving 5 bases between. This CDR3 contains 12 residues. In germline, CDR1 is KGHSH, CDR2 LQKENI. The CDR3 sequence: CASSPNNNEQFF. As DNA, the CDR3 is TGTGCCAGCTCACCTAATAACAATGAGCAGTTCTTC.

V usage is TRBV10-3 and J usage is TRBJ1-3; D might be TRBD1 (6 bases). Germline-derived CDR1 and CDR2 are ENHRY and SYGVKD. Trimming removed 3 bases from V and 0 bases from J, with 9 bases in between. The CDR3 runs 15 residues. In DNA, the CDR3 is TGTGCCATCAGTGATACAGGGAGCTCTGGAAACACCATATATTTT. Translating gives CAISDTGSSGNTIYF.

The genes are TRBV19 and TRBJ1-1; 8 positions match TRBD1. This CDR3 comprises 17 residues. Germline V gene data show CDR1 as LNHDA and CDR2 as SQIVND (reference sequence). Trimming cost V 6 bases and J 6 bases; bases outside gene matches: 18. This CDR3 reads CASSQGQGAYERAEAFF. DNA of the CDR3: TGTGCCAGTAGCCAAGGACAGGGCGCTTATGAGAGGGCTGAAGCTTTCTTT.

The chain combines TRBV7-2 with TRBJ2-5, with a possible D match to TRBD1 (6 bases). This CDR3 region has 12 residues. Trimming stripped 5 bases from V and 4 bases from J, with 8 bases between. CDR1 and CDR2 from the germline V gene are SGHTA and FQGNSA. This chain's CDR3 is CASSPGAETQYF. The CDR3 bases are TGTGCCAGCAGCCCAGGGGCAGAGACCCAGTACTTC.

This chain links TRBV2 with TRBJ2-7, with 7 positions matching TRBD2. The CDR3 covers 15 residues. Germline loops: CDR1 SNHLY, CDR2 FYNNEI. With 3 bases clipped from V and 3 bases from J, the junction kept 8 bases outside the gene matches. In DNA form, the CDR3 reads TGTGCCAGCAGTGAGGGCGGCCAGCGGGGCTACGAGCAGTACTTC. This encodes CASSEGGQRGYEQYF.

Here the CDR3 DNA reads TGTGCCAGCAGCTTAGCCTTGAACACTGAAGCTTTCTTT. Amino acid sequence: CASSLALNTEAFF. This rearrangement joins TRBV7-2 to TRBJ1-1, with D unclear. CDR3 length: 13 amino acids. Germline V gives CDR1 SGHTA, CDR2 FQGNSA. Trimming cost V 0 bases and J 0 bases, with 2 bases left between them.

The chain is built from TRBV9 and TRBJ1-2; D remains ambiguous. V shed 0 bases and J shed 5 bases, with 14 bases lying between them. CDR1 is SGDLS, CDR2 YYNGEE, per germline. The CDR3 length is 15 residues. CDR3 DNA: TGTGCCAGCAGCGTAGAGGCGGCCTCCGGGTATGGCTACACCTTC. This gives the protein CASSVEAASGYGYTF.

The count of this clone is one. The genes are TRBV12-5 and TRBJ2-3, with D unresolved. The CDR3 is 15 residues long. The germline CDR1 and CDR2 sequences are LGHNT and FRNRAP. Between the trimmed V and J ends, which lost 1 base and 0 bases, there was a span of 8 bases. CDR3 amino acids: CASGLGASSTDTQYF. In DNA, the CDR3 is TGTGCTAGTGGTTTGGGAGCCTCTAGCACAGATACGCAGTATTTT.

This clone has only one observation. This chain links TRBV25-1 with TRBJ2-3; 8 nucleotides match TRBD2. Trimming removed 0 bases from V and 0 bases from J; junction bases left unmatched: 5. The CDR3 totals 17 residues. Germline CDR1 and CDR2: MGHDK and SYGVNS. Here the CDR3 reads CASSEYRVAGSTDTQYF. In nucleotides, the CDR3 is TGTGCCAGCAGTGAATATCGGGTAGCGGGGAGCACAGATACGCAGTATTTT.

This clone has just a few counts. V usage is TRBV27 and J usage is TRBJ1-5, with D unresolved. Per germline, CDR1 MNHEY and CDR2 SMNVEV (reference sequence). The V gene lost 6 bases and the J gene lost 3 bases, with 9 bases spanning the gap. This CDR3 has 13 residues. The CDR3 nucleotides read TGTGCCAGCAGGGCCCAGGACAATCAGCCCCAGCATTTT. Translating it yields CASRAQDNQPQHF.

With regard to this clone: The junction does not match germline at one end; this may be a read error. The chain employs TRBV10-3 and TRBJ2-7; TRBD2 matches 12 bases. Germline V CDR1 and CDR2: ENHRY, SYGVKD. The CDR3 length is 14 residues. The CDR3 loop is CAISGTSGAYGQYF. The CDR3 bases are TGTGCCATCAGTGGGACTAGCGGGGCCTACGGGCAGTACTTC.

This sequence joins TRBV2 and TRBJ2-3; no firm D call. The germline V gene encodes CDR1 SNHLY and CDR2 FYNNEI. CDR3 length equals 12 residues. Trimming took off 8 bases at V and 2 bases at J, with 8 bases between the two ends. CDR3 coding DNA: TGTGCCAGCCGCTACGTCACAGATACGCAGTATTTT. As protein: CASRYVTDTQYF.

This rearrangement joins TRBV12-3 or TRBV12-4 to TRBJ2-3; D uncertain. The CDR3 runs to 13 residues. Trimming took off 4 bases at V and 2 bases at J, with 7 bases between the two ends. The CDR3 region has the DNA TGTGCCAGCAGTTCCCAGGCCACAGATACGCAGTATTTT. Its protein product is CASSSQATDTQYF.

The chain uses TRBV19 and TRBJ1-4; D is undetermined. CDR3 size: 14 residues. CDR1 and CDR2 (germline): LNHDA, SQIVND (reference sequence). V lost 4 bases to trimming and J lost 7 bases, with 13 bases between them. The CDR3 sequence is CASSKQRGSEKLFF. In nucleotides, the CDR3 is TGTGCCAGTAGTAAACAGCGAGGGAGTGAAAAACTGTTTTTT.

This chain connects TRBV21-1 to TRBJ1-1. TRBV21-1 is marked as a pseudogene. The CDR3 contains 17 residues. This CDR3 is CASSGAGLGRMNTEAFF. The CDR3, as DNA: TGTGCCAGCAGTGGAGCGGGACTCGGTCGAATGAACACTGAAGCTTTCTTT.

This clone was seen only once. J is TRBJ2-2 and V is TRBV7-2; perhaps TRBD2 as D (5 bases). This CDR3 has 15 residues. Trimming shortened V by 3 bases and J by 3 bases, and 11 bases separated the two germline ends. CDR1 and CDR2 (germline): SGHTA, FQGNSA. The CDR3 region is CASSFRAGYTGELFF. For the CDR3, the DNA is TGTGCCAGCAGCTTTCGCGCGGGTTACACCGGGGAGCTGTTTTTT.

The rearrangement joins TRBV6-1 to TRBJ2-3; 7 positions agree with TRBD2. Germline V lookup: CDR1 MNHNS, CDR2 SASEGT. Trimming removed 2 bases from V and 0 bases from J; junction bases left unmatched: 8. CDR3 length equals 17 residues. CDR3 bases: TGTGCCAGCAGTGAAACCGGTCATAGCGGGAGCACAGATACGCAGTATTTT. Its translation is CASSETGHSGSTDTQYF.

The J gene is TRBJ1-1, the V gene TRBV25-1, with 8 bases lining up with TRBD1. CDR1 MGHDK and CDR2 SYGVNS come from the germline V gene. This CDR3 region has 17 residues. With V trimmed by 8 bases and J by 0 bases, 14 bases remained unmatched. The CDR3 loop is CASWRQGRARMNTEAFF. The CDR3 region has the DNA TGTGCCAGCTGGAGACAGGGGCGTGCGCGGATGAACACTGAAGCTTTCTTT.

CDR3 in DNA: TGTGCCAGCAGCTACCAGACAGGGAACACTGAAGCTTTCTTT. Amino acid sequence: CASSYQTGNTEAFF. The rearrangement links TRBV7-2 to TRBJ1-1, with D possibly being TRBD1 (6 bases). Trimming left V 4 bases short and J 1 base short, with 10 bases between. This CDR3 contains 14 residues. CDR1 and CDR2 from the germline V gene are SGHTA and FQGNSA.

The CDR3 protein is CASSPTLGQGPGGYTF. CDR3 sequence (DNA): TGCGCCAGCAGCCCCACGCTGGGACAGGGTCCGGGGGGCTACACCTTC. The genes are TRBV5-1 and TRBJ1-2, with 9 bases lining up with TRBD1. V was clipped by 4 bases and J by 8 bases; unmatched bases: 15. CDR3 length equals 16 residues. Germline lookup yields CDR1 SGHRS and CDR2 YFSETQ. The variable domain in full, completed from reference TRBV5-1 and TRBJ1-2, reads KAGVTQTPRYLIKTRGQQVTLSCSPISGHRSVSWYQQTPGQGLQFLFEYFSETQRNKGNFPGRFSGRQFSNSRSEMNVSTLELGDSALYLCASSPTLGQGPGGYTFGSGTRLTVV.

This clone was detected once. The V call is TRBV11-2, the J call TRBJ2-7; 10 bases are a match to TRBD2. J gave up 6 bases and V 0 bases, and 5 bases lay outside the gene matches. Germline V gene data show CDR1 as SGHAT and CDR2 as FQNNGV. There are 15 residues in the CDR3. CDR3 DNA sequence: TGTGCCAGCAGCTTAGAGTTGGCTAGCGGGAGCGAGCAGTACGTC. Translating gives CASSLELASGSEQYV.

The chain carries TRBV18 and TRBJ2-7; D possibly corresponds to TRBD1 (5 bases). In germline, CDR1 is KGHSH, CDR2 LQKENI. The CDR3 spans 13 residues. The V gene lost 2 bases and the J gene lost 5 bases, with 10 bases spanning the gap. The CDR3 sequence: CASSPAGWNEQYF. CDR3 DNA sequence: TGTGCCAGCTCACCAGCAGGGTGGAACGAGCAGTACTTC.

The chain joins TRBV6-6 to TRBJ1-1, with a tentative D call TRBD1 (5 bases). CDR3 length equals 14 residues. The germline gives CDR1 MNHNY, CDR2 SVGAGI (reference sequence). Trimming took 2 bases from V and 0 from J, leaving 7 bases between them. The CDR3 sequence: CASSYGALNTEAFF. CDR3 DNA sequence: TGTGCCAGCAGTTACGGGGCGCTGAACACTGAAGCTTTCTTT.

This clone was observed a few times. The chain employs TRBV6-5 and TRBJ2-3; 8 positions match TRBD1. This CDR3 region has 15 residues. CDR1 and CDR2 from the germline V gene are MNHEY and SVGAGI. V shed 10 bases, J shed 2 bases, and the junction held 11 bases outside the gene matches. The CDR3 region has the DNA TGTGCCACCAGGACAGGGAGAATAAACACAGATACGCAGTATTTT. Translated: CATRTGRINTDTQYF.

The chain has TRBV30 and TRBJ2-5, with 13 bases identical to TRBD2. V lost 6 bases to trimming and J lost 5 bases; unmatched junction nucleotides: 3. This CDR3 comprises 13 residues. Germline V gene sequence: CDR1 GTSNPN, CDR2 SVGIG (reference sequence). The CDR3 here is CACGLAGVETQYF. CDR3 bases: TGTGCCTGTGGACTAGCGGGAGTGGAGACCCAGTACTTC. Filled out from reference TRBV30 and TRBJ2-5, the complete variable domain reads SQTIHQWPATLVQPVGSPLSLECTVEGTSNPNLYWYRQAAGRGLQLLFYSVGIGQISSEVPQNLSASRPQDRQFILSSKKLLLSDSGFYLCACGLAGVETQYFGPGTRLLVL.

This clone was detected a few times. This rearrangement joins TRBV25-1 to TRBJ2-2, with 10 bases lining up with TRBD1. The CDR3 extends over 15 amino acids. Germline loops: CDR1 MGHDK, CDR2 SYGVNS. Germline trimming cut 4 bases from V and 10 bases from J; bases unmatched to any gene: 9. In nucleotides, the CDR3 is TGTGCCAGCAGTGTCACCGGGACAGGGGTTCCGGAGCTGTTTTTT. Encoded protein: CASSVTGTGVPELFF. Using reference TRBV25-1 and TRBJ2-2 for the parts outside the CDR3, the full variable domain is EADIYQTPRYLVIGTGKKITLECSQTMGHDKMYWYQQDPGMELHLIHYSYGVNSTEKGDLSSESTVSRIRTEHFPLTLESARPSHTSQYLCASSVTGTGVPELFFGEGSRLTVL.

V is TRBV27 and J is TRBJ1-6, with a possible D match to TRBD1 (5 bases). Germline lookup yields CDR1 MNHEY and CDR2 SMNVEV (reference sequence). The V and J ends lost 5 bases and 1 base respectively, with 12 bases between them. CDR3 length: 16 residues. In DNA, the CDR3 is TGTGCCAGCAGTCCCCAGGGAGGGTCCTATAATTCACCCCTCCACTTT. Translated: CASSPQGGSYNSPLHF.